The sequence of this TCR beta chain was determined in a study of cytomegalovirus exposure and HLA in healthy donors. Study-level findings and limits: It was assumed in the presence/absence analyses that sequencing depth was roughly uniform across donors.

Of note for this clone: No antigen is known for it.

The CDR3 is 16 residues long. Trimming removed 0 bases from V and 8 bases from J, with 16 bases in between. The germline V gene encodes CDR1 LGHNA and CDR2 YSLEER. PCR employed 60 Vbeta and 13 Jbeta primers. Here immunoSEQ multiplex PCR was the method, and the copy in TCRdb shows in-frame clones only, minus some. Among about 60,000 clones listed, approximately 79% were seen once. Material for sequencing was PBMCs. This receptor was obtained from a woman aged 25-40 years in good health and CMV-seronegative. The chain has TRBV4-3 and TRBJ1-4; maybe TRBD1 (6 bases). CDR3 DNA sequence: TGCGCCAGCAGCCAAGATCCGGCAGGGGTTTGGGAAAAACTGTTTTTT. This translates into CASSQDPAGVWEKLFF.